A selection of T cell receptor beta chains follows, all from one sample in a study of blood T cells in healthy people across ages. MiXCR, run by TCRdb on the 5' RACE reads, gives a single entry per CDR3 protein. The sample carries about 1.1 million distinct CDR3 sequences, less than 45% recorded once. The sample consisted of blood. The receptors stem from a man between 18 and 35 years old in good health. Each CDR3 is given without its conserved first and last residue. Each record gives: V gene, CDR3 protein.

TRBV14	ASSPPRPGIYHGYT
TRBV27	ASSLTVSMNTEAF
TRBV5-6	ASSLFEKAWQPQH
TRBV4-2	ASSQAGQEAF
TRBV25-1	ASSEGGRGNEKLF
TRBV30	AWSERRDTEAF
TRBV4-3	ASSQDPAGWDSSNYYNEQF
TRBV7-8	ASSLRDPANEQF
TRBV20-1	SASGTTNEQF
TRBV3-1	ASSQEHGARETQY
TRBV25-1	ASSAAGANVLT
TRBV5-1	ASSFEGAEGGGYT
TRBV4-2	ASSQDLQGMNTEAF
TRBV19	ASKSPPDTLYGYT
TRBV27	ANSSLGQYSYEQY
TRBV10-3	ATKTRGNEQF
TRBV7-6	ASGSGRDTEAF
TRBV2	ASSIQGKGNTEELF
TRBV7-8	ASSPRRMTANYGYT
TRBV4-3	ASSQVDRPDNEQF
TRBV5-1	ASSSAGSAGTEAF
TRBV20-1	SAGSRGDNEQF